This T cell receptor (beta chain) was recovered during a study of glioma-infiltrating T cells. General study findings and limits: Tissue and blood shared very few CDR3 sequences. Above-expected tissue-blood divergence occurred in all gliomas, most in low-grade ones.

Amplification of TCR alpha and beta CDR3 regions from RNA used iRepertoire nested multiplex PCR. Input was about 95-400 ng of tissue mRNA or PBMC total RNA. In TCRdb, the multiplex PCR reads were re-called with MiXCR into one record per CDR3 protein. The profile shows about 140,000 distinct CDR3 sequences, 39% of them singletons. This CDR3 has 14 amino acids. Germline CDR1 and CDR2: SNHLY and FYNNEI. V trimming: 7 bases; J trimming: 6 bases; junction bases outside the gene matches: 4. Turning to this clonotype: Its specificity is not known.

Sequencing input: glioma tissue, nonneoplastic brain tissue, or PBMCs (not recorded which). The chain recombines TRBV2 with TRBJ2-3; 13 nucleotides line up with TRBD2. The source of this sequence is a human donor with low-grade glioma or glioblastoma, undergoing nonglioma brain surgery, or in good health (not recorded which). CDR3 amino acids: CASKTSGGSDTQYF. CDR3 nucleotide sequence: TGTGCCAGCAAGACTAGCGGGGGGTCTGATACGCAGTATTTT. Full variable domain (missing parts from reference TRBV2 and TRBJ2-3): EPEVTQTPSHQVTQMGQEVILRCVPISNHLYFYWYRQILGQKVEFLVSFYNNEISEKSEIFDDQFSVERPDGSNFTLKIRSTKLEDSAMYFCASKTSGGSDTQYFGPGTRLTVL.